The 9 T cell receptor beta chains reported below all come from one sample, sequenced in a study of shared clonotypes between healthy human individuals. Measured with immunoSEQ multiplex PCR; TCRdb has only the in-frame clones, and not every one. The table shows hundreds of thousands of clones, with about 80% occurring only once. Sequencing was performed on memory CD4+ T cells sorted from blood. Subset here: CD45RA-negative fraction. The receptors shown here come from a woman in her 30s in good health.

V gene TRBV23-1 combines with J gene TRBJ1-1; D is undetermined. TRBV23-1 qualifies as an ORF whose function is uncertain. This CDR3 is built from 12 residues. Here the CDR3 DNA reads TGCCCCACCGCCCCGAGGCACACTGAAGCTTTCTTT. Translating it yields CPTAPRHTEAFF.

The V gene is TRBV27, the J gene TRBJ2-7; weak D call: TRBD2 (6 bases). This CDR3 is built from 17 residues. Germline CDR1 reads MNHEY; CDR2 reads SMNVEV (reference sequence). V dropped 5 bases and J dropped 1 base, with 21 bases sitting between them. The CDR3 nucleotides read TGTGCCAGCAGTCCAAGATCCCCTAGGGGAGGATCCTACGAGCAGTACTTC. Amino acids: CASSPRSPRGGSYEQYF.

The gene calls are TRBV19 and TRBJ2-3; D perhaps matches TRBD1 (5 bases). CDR1 LNHDA and CDR2 SQIVND come from the germline V gene (reference sequence). The CDR3 loop spans 17 amino acids. V was shortened by 0 bases and J by 1 base, with 14 bases between the two germline ends. This chain's CDR3 is CASSIEEGVKGTDTQYF. The CDR3 DNA sequence: TGTGCCAGTAGTATAGAAGAAGGGGTTAAGGGCACAGATACGCAGTATTTT.

V and J are TRBV5-6 and TRBJ1-2, with a possible D match to TRBD1 (5 bases). Germline V CDR1 and CDR2: SGHDT, YYEEEE. The CDR3 length is 15 residues. V lost 4 bases, J lost 0 bases, and 13 bases lay in between. The CDR3 reads CASSTRGAANYGYTF. CDR3 sequence (DNA): TGTGCCAGCAGCACCAGAGGGGCAGCTAACTATGGCTACACCTTC.

This clone appeared a few times. The junction does not match germline at one end; this may be a read error. The genes are TRBV11-2 and TRBJ1-2, with a weak D call TRBD1 (5 bases). CDR1 is SGHAT and CDR2 is FQNNGV in the germline V gene. The CDR3 is 16 amino acids. CDR3 nucleotides: TGTGCCAGCAGTTTTACTTGGGACGGAGGGGACTACGGCTACACCTTC. Translated: CASSFTWDGGDYGYTF.

This chain joins TRBV7-9 and TRBJ2-1; unclear D gene. V dropped 7 bases and J dropped 8 bases, with 12 bases sitting between them. The CDR3 is 12 residues long. CDR1 is SEHNR, CDR2 FQNEAQ, per germline (reference sequence). The chain's CDR3 is CASISRADEQFF. CDR3 coding DNA: TGTGCCAGCATTAGTAGGGCCGATGAGCAGTTCTTC.

This clone was observed a few times. The chain links TRBV4-2 to TRBJ2-7; D is ambiguous. This CDR3 contains 14 residues. Germline V lookup: CDR1 LGHNA, CDR2 YNFKEQ. The germline V and J ends were trimmed by 0 bases and 0 bases, with 6 bases remaining between them. The CDR3 DNA sequence: TGTGCCAGCAGCCAAGATAAGGGCTCCTACGAGCAGTACTTC. This encodes CASSQDKGSYEQYF.

The chain is built from TRBV19 and TRBJ1-1; tentative D call: TRBD1 (5 bases). Trimming removed 7 bases at V and 0 bases at J, with 15 bases between. The CDR3 is made up of 15 amino acids. Germline V gene sequence: CDR1 LNHDA, CDR2 SQIVND (reference sequence). This CDR3 is CASKEGRRLNTEAFF. The CDR3 DNA follows: TGTGCCAGTAAGGAGGGACGCCGACTGAACACTGAAGCTTTCTTT.

The chain recombines TRBV7-9 with TRBJ1-3, with unresolved D. This CDR3 has 17 residues. V was clipped by 5 bases and J by 4 bases, with 21 bases between them. Germline CDR1 is SEHNR and CDR2 is FQNEAQ (reference sequence). Written as DNA, the CDR3 is TGTGCCAGCAGCCCCCCCGGATATACGGGAGGAGGAAACACCATATATTTT. Its translation: CASSPPGYTGGGNTIYF.